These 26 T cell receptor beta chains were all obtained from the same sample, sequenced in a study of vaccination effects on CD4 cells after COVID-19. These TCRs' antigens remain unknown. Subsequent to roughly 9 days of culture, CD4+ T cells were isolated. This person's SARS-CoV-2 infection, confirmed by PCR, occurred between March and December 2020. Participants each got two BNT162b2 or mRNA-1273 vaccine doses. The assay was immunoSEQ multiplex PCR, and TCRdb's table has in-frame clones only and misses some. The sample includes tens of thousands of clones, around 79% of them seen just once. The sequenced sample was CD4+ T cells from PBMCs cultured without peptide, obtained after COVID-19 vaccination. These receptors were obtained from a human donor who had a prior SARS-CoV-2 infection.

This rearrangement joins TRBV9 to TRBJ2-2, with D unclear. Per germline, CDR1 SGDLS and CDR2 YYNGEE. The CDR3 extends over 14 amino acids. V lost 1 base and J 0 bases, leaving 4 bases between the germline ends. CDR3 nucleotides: TGTGCCAGCAGCGTATCTTCGAACACCGGGGAGCTGTTTTTT. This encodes CASSVSSNTGELFF.

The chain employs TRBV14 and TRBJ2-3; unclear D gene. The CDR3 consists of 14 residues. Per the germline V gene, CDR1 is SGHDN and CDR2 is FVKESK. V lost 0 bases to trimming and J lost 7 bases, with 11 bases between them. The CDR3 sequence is CASSQDTGFHTQYF. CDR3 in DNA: TGTGCCAGCAGCCAAGATACTGGGTTTCATACGCAGTATTTT.

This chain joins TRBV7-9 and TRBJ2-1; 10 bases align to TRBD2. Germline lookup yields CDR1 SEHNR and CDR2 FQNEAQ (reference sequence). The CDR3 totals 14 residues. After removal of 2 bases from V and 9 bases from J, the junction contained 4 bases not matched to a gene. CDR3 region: CASSLIAGGREQFF. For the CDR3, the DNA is TGTGCCAGCAGCTTAATAGCGGGAGGTCGTGAGCAGTTCTTC.

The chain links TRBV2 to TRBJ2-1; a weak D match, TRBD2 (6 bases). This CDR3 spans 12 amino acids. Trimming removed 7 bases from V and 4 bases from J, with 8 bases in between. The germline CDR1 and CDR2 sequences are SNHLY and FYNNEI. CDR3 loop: CASMEGYNEQFF. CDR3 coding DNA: TGTGCCAGCATGGAGGGTTACAATGAGCAGTTCTTC.

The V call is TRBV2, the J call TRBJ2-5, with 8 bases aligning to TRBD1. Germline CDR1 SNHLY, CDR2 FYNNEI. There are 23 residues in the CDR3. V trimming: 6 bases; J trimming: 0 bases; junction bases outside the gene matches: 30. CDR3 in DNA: TGTGCCAGCAGAGGACAGGGAGAACTCTCTAGTATAAAACTTTGGGGAAACCAAGAGACCCAGTACTTC. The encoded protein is CASRGQGELSSIKLWGNQETQYF.

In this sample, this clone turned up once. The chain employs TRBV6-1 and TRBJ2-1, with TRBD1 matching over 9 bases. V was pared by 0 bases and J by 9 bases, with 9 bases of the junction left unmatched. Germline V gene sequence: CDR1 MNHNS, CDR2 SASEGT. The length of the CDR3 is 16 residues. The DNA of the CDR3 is TGTGCCAGCAGTGAAGCCAGGACAGGGGATCGGGGTGAGCAGTTCTTC. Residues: CASSEARTGDRGEQFF.

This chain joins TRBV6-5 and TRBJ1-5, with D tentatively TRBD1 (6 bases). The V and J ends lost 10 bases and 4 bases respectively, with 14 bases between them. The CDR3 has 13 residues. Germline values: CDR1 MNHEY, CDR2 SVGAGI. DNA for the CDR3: TGTGCCACCGCAGGACAGCCTAATCAGCCCCAGCATTTT. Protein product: CATAGQPNQPQHF.

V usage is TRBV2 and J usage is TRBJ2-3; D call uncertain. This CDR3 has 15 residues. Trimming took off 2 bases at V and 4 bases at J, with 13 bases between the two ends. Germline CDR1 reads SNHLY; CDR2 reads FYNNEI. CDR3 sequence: CASSEPHPDPDTQYF. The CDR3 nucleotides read TGTGCCAGCAGTGAACCCCACCCTGACCCAGATACGCAGTATTTT.

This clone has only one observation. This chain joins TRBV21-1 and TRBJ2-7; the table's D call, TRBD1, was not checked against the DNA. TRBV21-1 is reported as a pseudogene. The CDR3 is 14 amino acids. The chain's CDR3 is CASTRTGISYEQYF. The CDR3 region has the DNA TGTGCCAGCACCAGGACAGGGATCTCCTACGAGCAGTACTTC.

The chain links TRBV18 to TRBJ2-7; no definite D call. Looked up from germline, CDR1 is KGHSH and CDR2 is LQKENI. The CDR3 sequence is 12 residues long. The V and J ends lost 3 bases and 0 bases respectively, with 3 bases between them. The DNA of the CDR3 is TGTGCCAGCTCACCCAACTCCTACGAGCAGTACTTC. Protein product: CASSPNSYEQYF.

DNA of the CDR3: TGTGCCAGCAGCCAGGGACAGGGGGCATACTATGGCTACACCTTC. Amino acid sequence: CASSQGQGAYYGYTF. The V gene is TRBV7-8, the J gene TRBJ1-2; 12 nucleotides agree with TRBD1. Trimming took 5 bases from V and 3 from J; bases not matched to a gene: 4. The germline CDR1 and CDR2 sequences are SGHVS and FQNEAQ. The CDR3 covers 15 residues.

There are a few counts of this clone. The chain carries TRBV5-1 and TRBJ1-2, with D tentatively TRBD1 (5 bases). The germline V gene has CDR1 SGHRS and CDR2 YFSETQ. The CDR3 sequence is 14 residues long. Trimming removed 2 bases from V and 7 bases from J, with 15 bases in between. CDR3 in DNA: TGCGCCAGCAGCTTTGGCGGGGACCGAGGTGGCTACACCTTC. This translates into CASSFGGDRGGYTF.

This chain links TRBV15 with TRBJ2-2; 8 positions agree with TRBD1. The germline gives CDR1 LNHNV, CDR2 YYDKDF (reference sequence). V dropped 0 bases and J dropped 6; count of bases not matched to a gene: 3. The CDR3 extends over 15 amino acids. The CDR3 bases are TGTGCCACCAGCAGAGAACAGGGGGATGCCGGGGAGCTGTTTTTT. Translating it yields CATSREQGDAGELFF.

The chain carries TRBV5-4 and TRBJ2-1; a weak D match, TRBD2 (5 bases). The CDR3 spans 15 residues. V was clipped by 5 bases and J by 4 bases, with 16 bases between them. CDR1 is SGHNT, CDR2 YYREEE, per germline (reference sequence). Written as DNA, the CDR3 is TGTGCCAGCAGGCCTGTTTACGGGGTTTACAATGAGCAGTTCTTC. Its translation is CASRPVYGVYNEQFF.

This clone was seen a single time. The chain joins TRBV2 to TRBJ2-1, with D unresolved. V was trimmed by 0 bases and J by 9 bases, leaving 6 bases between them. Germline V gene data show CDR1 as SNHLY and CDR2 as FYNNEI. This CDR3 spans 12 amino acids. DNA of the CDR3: TGTGCCAGCAGTGAAGCGCTAGGTGAGCAGTTCTTC. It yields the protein CASSEALGEQFF.

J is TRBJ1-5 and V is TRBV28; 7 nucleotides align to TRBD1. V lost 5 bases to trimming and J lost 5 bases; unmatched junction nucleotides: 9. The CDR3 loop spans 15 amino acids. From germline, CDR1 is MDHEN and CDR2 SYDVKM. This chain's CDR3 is CASSEQTGIDQPQHF. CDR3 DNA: TGTGCCAGCAGTGAACAGACAGGGATCGATCAGCCCCAGCATTTT.

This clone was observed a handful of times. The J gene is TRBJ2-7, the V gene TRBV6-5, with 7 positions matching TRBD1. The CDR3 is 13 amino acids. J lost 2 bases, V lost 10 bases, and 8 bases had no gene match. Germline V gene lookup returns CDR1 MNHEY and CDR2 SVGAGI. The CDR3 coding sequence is TGTGCCACTTCAGACAGGGCCCCCTACGAGCAGTACTTC. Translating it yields CATSDRAPYEQYF.

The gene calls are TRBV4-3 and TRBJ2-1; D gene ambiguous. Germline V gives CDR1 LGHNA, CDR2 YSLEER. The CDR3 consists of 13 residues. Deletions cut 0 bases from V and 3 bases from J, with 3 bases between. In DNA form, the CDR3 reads TGCGCCAGCAGCCAAGACAACTACAATGAGCAGTTCTTC. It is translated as CASSQDNYNEQFF.

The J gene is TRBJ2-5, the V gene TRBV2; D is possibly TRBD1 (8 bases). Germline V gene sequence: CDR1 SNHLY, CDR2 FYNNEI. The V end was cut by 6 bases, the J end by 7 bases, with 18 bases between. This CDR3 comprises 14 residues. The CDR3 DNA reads TGTGCCAGCAGAAGCGGGACAGGAAGCGGGACCCAGTACTTC. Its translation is CASRSGTGSGTQYF.

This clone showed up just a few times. CDR3 sequence: CASSPQGGRLAFF. In DNA form, the CDR3 reads TGTGCCAGCAGTCCACAGGGTGGGCGTCTGGCTTTCTTT. This chain links TRBV6-5 with TRBJ1-1; maybe TRBD1 (6 bases). Trimming removed 5 bases at V and 11 bases at J, with 18 bases between. Germline assignment: CDR1 MNHEY and CDR2 SVGAGI. The CDR3 has 13 residues.

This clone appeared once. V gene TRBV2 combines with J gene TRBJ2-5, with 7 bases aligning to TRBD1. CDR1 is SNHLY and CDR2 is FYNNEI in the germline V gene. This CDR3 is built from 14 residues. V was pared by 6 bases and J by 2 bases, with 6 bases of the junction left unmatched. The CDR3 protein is CASRLTGSQETQYF. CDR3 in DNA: TGTGCCAGCAGATTGACAGGGAGTCAAGAGACCCAGTACTTC. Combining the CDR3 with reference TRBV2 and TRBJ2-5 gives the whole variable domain EPEVTQTPSHQVTQMGQEVILRCVPISNHLYFYWYRQILGQKVEFLVSFYNNEISEKSEIFDDQFSVERPDGSNFTLKIRSTKLEDSAMYFCASRLTGSQETQYFGPGTRLLVL.

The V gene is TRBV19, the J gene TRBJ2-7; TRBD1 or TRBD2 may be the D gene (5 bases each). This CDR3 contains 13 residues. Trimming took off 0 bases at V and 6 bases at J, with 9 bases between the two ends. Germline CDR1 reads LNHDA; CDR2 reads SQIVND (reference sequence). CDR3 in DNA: TGTGCCAGTAGTATAGAGAGGGGACCCGAGCAGTACTTC. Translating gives CASSIERGPEQYF. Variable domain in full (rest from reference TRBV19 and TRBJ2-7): DGGITQSPKYLFRKEGQNVTLSCEQNLNHDAMYWYRQDPGQGLRLIYYSQIVNDFQKGDIAEGYSVSREKKESFPLTVTSAQKNPTAFYLCASSIERGPEQYFGPGTRLTVT.

The CDR3: CASSQLTRLTSGSNEQFF. The CDR3 nucleotides are TGTGCCAGCAGCCAACTGACGAGACTGACTAGCGGGAGCAATGAGCAGTTCTTC. The chain employs TRBV3-1 (or the pseudogene TRBV3-2) and TRBJ2-1, with 12 bases aligning to TRBD2. Germline CDR1 and CDR2: LGHDT and YNNKEL (reference sequence). V trimming: 2 bases; J trimming: 6 bases; junction bases outside the gene matches: 11. This CDR3 has 18 amino acids.

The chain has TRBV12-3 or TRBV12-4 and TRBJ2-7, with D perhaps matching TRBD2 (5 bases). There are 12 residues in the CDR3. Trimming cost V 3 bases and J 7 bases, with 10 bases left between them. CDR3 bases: TGTGCCAGCAGTTTGGCCGGGGAGGAGCAGTACTTC. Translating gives CASSLAGEEQYF.

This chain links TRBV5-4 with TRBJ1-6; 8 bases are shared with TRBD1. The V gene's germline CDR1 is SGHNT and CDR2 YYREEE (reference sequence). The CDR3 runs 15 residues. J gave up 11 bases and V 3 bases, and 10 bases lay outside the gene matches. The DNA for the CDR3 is TGTGCCAGCAGCTCACTAACAGGGGGTGAGGCACCCCTCCACTTT. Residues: CASSSLTGGEAPLHF.

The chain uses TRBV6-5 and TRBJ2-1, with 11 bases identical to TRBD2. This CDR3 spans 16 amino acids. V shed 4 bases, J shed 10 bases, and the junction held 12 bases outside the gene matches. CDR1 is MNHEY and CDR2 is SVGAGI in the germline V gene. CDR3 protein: CASSSLAGGWGVEQFF. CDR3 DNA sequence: TGTGCCAGCAGTTCGCTAGCGGGGGGCTGGGGAGTAGAGCAGTTCTTC.